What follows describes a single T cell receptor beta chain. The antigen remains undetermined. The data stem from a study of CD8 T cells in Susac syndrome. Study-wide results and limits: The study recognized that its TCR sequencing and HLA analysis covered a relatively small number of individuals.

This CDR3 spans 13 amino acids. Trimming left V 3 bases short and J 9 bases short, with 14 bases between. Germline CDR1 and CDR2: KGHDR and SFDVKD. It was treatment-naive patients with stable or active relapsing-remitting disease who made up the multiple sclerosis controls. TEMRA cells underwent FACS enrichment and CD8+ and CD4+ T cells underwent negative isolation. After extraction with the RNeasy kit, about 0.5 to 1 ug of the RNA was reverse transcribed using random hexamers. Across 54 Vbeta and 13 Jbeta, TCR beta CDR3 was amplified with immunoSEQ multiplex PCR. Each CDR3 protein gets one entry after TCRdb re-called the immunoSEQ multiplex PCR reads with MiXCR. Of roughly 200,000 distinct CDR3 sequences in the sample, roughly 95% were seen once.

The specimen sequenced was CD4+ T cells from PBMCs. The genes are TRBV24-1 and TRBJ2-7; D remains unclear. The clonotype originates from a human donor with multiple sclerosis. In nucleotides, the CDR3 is TGTGCCACCAGTGATGGCCTCATCAGCCGGCAGTACTTC. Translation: CATSDGLISRQYF.